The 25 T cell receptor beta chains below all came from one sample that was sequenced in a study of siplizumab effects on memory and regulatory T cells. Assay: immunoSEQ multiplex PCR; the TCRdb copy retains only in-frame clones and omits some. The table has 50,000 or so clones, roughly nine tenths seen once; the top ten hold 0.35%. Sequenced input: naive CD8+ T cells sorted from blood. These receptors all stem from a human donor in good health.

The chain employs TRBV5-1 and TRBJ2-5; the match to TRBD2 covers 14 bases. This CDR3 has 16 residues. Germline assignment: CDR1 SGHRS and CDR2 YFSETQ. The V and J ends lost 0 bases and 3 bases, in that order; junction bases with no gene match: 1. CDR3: CASSLVGLAGEETQYF. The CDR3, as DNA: TGCGCCAGCAGCTTGGTGGGACTAGCGGGAGAAGAGACCCAGTACTTC.

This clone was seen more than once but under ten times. The CDR3 reads CASSVSGGSEKLFF. The CDR3 DNA reads TGTGCCAGCAGCGTATCTGGGGGTAGTGAAAAACTGTTTTTT. The J gene is TRBJ1-4, the V gene TRBV9, with D tentatively TRBD1 (5 bases). Germline lookup yields CDR1 SGDLS and CDR2 YYNGEE. Trimming left V 1 base short and J 7 bases short, with 11 bases between. This CDR3 spans 14 amino acids.

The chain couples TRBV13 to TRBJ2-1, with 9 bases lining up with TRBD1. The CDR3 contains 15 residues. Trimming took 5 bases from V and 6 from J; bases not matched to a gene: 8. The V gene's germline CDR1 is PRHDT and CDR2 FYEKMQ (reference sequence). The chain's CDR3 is CASSPRDRGGNEQFF. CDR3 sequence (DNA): TGTGCCAGCAGCCCCCGAGACAGGGGGGGCAATGAGCAGTTCTTC. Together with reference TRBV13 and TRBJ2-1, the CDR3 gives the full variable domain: AAGVIQSPRHLIKEKRETATLKCYPIPRHDTVYWYQQGPGQDPQFLISFYEKMQSDKGSIPDRFSAQQFSDYHSELNMSSLELGDSALYFCASSPRDRGGNEQFFGPGTRLTVL.

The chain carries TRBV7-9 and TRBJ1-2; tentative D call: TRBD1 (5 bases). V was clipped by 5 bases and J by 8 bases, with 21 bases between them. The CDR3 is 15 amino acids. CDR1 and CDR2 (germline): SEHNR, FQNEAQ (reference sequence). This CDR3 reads CASSPYIQGSEGYTF. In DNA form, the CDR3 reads TGTGCCAGCAGCCCTTACATTCAGGGATCGGAAGGCTACACCTTC.

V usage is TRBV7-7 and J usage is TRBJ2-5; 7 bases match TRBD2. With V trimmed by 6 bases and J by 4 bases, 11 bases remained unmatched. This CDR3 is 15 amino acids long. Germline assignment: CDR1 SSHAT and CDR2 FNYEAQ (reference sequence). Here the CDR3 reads CASSYTSGAGETQYF. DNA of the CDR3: TGTGCCAGCAGTTACACCAGCGGGGCTGGAGAGACCCAGTACTTC.

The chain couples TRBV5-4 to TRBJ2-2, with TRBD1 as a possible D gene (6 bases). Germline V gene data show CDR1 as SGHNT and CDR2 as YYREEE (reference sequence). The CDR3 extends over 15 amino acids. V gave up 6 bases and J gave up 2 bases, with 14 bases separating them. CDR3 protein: CASTTSGVNTGELFF. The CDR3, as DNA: TGTGCCAGCACTACCTCAGGGGTTAACACCGGGGAGCTGTTTTTT.

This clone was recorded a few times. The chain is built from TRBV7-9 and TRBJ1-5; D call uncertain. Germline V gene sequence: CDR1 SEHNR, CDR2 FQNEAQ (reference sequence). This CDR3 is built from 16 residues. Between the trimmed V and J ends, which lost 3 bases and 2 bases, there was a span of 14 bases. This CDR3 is CASSFGEGFGNQPQHF. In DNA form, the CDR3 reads TGTGCCAGCAGCTTTGGTGAGGGTTTCGGCAATCAGCCCCAGCATTTT.

The CDR3 coding sequence is TGTGCCAGCAGTGAATGGGGGCTAAGTGGGACCAATCAGCCCCAGCATTTT. Translating gives CASSEWGLSGTNQPQHF. The V and J genes are TRBV2 and TRBJ1-5; TRBD1 is a possible D gene (6 bases). Trimming pared 2 bases from V and 3 bases from J, leaving 17 bases between. Germline CDR1 is SNHLY and CDR2 is FYNNEI. The CDR3 length is 17 residues.

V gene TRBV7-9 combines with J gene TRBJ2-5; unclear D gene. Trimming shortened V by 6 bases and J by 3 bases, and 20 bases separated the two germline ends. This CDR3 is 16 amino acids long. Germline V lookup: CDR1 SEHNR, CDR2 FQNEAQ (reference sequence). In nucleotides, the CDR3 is TGTGCCAGCAGTTCAAACCTTCTTCCTAGTGAAGAGACCCAGTACTTC. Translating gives CASSSNLLPSEETQYF.

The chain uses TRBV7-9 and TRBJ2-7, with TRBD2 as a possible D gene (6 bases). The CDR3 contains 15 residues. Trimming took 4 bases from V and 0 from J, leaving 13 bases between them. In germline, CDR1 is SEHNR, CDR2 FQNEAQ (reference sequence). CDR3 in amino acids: CASSYGTAYSYEQYF. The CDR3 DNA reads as TGTGCCAGCAGCTACGGGACTGCTTACTCCTACGAGCAGTACTTC.

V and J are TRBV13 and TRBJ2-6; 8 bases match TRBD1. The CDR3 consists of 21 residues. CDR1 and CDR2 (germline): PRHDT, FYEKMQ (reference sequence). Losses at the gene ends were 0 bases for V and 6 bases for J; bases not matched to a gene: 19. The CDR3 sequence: CASSLGNPGQEPGDAANVLTF. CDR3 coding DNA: TGTGCCAGCAGCTTAGGCAATCCGGGACAGGAGCCCGGTGATGCGGCCAACGTCCTGACTTTC. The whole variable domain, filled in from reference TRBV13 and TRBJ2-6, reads AAGVIQSPRHLIKEKRETATLKCYPIPRHDTVYWYQQGPGQDPQFLISFYEKMQSDKGSIPDRFSAQQFSDYHSELNMSSLELGDSALYFCASSLGNPGQEPGDAANVLTFGAGSRLTVL.

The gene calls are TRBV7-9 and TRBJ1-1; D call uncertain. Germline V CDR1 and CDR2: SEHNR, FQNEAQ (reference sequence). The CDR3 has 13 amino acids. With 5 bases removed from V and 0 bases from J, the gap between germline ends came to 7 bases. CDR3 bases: TGTGCCAGCAGCGGGCGGCTGAACACTGAAGCTTTCTTT. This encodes CASSGRLNTEAFF.

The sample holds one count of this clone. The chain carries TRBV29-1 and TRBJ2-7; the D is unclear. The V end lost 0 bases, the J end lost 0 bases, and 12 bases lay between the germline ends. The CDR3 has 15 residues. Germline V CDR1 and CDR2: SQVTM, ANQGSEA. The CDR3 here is CSVEDPTAASYEQYF. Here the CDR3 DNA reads TGCAGCGTTGAAGATCCGACTGCGGCCTCCTACGAGCAGTACTTC.

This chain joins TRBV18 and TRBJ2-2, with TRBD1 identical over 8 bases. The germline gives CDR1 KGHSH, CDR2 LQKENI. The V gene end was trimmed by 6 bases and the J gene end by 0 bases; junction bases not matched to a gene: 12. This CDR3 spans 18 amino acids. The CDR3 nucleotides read TGTGCCAGCTCGCCGTATCCCGGACAGGGAACGAACACCGGGGAGCTGTTTTTT. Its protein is CASSPYPGQGTNTGELFF.

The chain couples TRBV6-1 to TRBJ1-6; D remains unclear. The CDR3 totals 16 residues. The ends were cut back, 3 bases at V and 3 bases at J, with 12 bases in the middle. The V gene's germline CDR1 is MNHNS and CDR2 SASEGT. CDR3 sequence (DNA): TGTGCCAGCAGTGATGGCATAGGAGTCTATAATTCACCCCTCCACTTT. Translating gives CASSDGIGVYNSPLHF.

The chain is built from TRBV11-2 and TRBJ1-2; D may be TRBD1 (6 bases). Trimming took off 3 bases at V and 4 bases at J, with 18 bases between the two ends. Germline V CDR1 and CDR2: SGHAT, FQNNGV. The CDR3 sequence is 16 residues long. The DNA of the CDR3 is TGTGCCAGCAGCTTTAGTGAGATCAGGGGCCCCTATGGCTACACCTTC. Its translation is CASSFSEIRGPYGYTF.

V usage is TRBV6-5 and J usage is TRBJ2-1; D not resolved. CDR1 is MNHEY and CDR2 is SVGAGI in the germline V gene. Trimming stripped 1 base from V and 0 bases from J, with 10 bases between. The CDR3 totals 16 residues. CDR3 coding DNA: TGTGCCAGCAGTTACTTAAGCCCGAGCTCCTACAATGAGCAGTTCTTC. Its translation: CASSYLSPSSYNEQFF.

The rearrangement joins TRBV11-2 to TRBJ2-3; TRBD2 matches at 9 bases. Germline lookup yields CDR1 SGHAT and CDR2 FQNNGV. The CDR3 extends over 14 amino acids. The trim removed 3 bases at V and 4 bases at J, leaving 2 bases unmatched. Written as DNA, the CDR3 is TGTGCCAGCAGCTTGGGCGGGGGGGCAGATACGCAGTATTTT. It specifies CASSLGGGADTQYF.

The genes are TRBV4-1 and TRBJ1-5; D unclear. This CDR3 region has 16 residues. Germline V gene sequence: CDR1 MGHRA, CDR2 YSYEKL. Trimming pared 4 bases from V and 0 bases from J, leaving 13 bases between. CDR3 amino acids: CASSRIYGSSNQPQHF. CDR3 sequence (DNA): TGCGCCAGCAGCCGAATCTACGGATCTAGCAATCAGCCCCAGCATTTT.

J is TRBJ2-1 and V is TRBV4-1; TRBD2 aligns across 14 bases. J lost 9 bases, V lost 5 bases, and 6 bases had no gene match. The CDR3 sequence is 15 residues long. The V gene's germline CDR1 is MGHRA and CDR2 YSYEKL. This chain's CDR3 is CASSLTSGRVTEQFF. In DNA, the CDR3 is TGCGCCAGCAGCTTGACTAGCGGGAGGGTAACTGAGCAGTTCTTC.

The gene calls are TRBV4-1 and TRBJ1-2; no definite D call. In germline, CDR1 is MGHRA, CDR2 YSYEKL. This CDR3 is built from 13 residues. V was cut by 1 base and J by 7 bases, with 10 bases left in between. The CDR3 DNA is TGCGCCAGCAGCCAAGGGGCGGGGTTTGGCTACACCTTC. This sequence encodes CASSQGAGFGYTF.

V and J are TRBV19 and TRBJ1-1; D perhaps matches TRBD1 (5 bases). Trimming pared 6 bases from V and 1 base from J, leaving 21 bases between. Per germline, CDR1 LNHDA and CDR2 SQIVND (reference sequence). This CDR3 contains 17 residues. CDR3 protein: CASSIGEAGLRNTEAFF. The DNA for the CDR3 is TGTGCCAGTAGCATTGGAGAGGCGGGACTGAGGAACACTGAAGCTTTCTTT.

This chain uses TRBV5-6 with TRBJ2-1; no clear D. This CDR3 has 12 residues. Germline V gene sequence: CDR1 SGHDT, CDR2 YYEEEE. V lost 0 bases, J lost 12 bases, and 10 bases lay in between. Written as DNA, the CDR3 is TGTGCCAGCAGCTTGGGGCTGGCAGCGCAGTTCTTC. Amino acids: CASSLGLAAQFF.

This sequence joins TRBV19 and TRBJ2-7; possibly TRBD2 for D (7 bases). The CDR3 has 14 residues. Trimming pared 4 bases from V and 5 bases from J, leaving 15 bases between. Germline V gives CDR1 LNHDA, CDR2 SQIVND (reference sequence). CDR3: CASSNLKGGNEQYF. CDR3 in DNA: TGTGCCAGTAGTAACCTCAAGGGGGGGAACGAGCAGTACTTC.

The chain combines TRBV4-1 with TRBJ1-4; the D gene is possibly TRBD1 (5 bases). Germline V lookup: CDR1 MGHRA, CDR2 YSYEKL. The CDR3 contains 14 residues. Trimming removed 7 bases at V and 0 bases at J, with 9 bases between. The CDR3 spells CASMPTATNEKLFF. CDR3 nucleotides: TGCGCCAGCATGCCGACAGCAACTAATGAAAAACTGTTTTTT.